One sample yielded the 23 T cell receptor beta chains listed below, sequenced in a study of shared clonotypes between healthy human individuals. Profiling relied on immunoSEQ multiplex PCR, and the TCRdb table lists in-frame clones only, not all of them. The sample gives over a million clones, 75% of which show up once; about 1.5% is in the top ten. Sequencing used memory CD4+ T cells sorted from blood. Indicated subset: CD45RA-negative fraction. These receptors were collected from a man younger than 35 in good health.

The V gene is TRBV11-2, the J gene TRBJ1-1, with 8 bases lining up with TRBD1. Germline V lookup: CDR1 SGHAT, CDR2 FQNNGV. This CDR3 has 14 amino acids. With V trimmed by 2 bases and J by 8 bases, 7 bases remained unmatched. The CDR3: CASSLSAGGQEAFF. The CDR3 nucleotides are TGTGCCAGCAGCTTATCGGCAGGGGGCCAGGAAGCTTTCTTT.

The gene calls are TRBV10-1 and TRBJ2-5, with D possibly being TRBD1 or TRBD2 (5 bases each). There are 14 residues in the CDR3. From germline, CDR1 is WNHNN and CDR2 SYGVQD (reference sequence). V shed 6 bases and J shed 2 bases, with 13 bases lying between them. In DNA form, the CDR3 reads TGCGCCAGCAGCCCCGGGGCGGCACAAGAGACCCAGTACTTC. Its translation: CASSPGAAQETQYF.

This clone has ten or more counts. The chain carries TRBV30 and TRBJ1-6; no reliable D call. V was cut by 4 bases and J by 7 bases, with 11 bases left in between. Germline V gene lookup returns CDR1 GTSNPN and CDR2 SVGIG (reference sequence). This CDR3 is 13 amino acids long. The CDR3 nucleotides read TGTGCCTGGAACCTCGGGTGGAATTCACCCCTCCACTTT. Translated: CAWNLGWNSPLHF.

V usage is TRBV6-1 and J usage is TRBJ1-2; D is unresolved. V was clipped by 2 bases and J by 3 bases, with 10 bases between them. Germline V gene sequence: CDR1 MNHNS, CDR2 SASEGT. CDR3 length: 14 residues. The CDR3 DNA reads TGTGCCAGCAGTGAACCAGGCTTTCACTATGGCTACACCTTC. Amino acids: CASSEPGFHYGYTF.

CDR3 DNA sequence: TGTGCCTGGCATCCGGGACAGGGGTACGAGCAGTACTTC. Its translation is CAWHPGQGYEQYF. V is TRBV30 and J is TRBJ2-7; the match to TRBD1 covers 10 bases. The CDR3 covers 13 residues. In germline, CDR1 is GTSNPN, CDR2 SVGIG (reference sequence). V dropped 5 bases and J dropped 4; count of bases not matched to a gene: 5.

This sequence joins TRBV4-3 and TRBJ1-6; D is unresolved. V was shortened by 4 bases and J by 0 bases, with 13 bases between the two germline ends. The V gene's germline CDR1 is LGHNA and CDR2 YSLEER. This CDR3 is 17 amino acids long. Here the CDR3 DNA reads TGCGCCAGCAGCCTCGAACCCCTTAGCTCCTATAATTCACCCCTCCACTTT. It yields the protein CASSLEPLSSYNSPLHF.

V and J are TRBV9 and TRBJ1-3; no firm D call. The CDR3 is 14 amino acids. CDR1 is SGDLS and CDR2 is YYNGEE in the germline V gene. V was pared by 5 bases and J by 3 bases, with 12 bases between. The CDR3 protein is CASRADTGGNTIYF. The CDR3 region has the DNA TGTGCCAGCAGAGCCGACACGGGTGGAAACACCATATATTTT.

V is TRBV25-1 and J is TRBJ1-4; the D gene is possibly TRBD1 (5 bases). Trimming took 5 bases from V and 7 from J, leaving 20 bases between them. Germline-derived CDR1 and CDR2 are MGHDK and SYGVNS. The CDR3 runs 16 residues. CDR3 sequence (DNA): TGTGCCAGCAGTAGAGATCTTGGAGGGGTTCGTGAAAAACTGTTTTTT. This encodes CASSRDLGGVREKLFF.

The V call is TRBV6-5, the J call TRBJ1-2; D is unclear. The V end was cut by 7 bases, the J end by 8 bases, with 14 bases between. The CDR3 totals 12 residues. CDR1 is MNHEY and CDR2 is SVGAGI in the germline V gene. CDR3 in DNA: TGTGCCAGCACACAACCCCCCCGGGGCTACACCTTC. This encodes CASTQPPRGYTF.

V gene TRBV7-9 combines with J gene TRBJ1-2, with D maybe TRBD1 (5 bases). CDR1 and CDR2 (germline): SEHNR, FQNEAQ (reference sequence). V was clipped by 5 bases and J by 1 base, with 11 bases between them. The CDR3 has 14 amino acids. This CDR3 reads CASSPDSFNYGYTF. The CDR3 DNA is TGTGCCAGCAGCCCTGACAGCTTTAACTATGGCTACACCTTC.

This CDR3 is CASKQAGRGTSTDTQYF. CDR3 DNA: TGTGCCAGCAAGCAGGCCGGGAGGGGGACAAGCACAGATACGCAGTATTTT. The chain recombines TRBV27 with TRBJ2-3; 8 bases agree with TRBD2. This CDR3 region has 17 residues. V lost 7 bases and J lost 0; bases outside the gene matches: 12. Germline V gives CDR1 MNHEY, CDR2 SMNVEV (reference sequence).

This clone turned up a few times. The rearrangement joins TRBV30 to TRBJ2-3, with TRBD2 matching 9 bases. V lost 7 bases and J lost 2; bases outside the gene matches: 10. Per germline, CDR1 GTSNPN and CDR2 SVGIG (reference sequence). The CDR3 is made up of 15 amino acids. CDR3 sequence: CAFTRTSETTDTQYF. As DNA, the CDR3 is TGTGCCTTCACCCGGACTAGCGAGACCACAGATACGCAGTATTTT.

CDR3 protein: CASSSQPGGQETQYF. CDR3 nucleotides: TGCGCCAGCAGCTCCCAGCCGGGGGGCCAAGAGACCCAGTACTTC. J is TRBJ2-5 and V is TRBV5-1; 7 bases are a match to TRBD2. The CDR3 is made up of 15 amino acids. The germline V gene has CDR1 SGHRS and CDR2 YFSETQ. V shed 3 bases, J shed 1 base, and the junction held 6 bases outside the gene matches.

V is TRBV6-1 and J is TRBJ1-6; D remains ambiguous. This CDR3 spans 14 amino acids. The germline V and J ends were trimmed by 8 bases and 7 bases, with 15 bases remaining between them. Germline V lookup: CDR1 MNHNS, CDR2 SASEGT. The CDR3 bases are TGTGCCAGCGTCAGACCGGGCTCGAATTCACCCCTCCACTTT. The encoded protein is CASVRPGSNSPLHF.

The chain employs TRBV6-5 and TRBJ2-7; TRBD2 might be the D (6 bases). Germline CDR1 and CDR2: MNHEY and SVGAGI. This CDR3 has 13 residues. V lost 2 bases and J lost 2, with 7 bases in between. In nucleotides, the CDR3 is TGTGCCAGCAGTTACCGGGAGACCTACGAGCAGTACTTC. This gives the protein CASSYRETYEQYF.

The chain links TRBV7-9 to TRBJ2-1; 10 bases are shared with TRBD2. Trimming cost V 5 bases and J 6 bases; bases outside gene matches: 7. The CDR3 runs 15 residues. Looked up from germline, CDR1 is SEHNR and CDR2 is FQNEAQ (reference sequence). CDR3 in amino acids: CASSAQLAGSNEQFF. The CDR3 region has the DNA TGTGCCAGCAGCGCCCAACTAGCGGGGTCCAATGAGCAGTTCTTC.

The chain uses TRBV9 and TRBJ1-4; D is unclear. Germline CDR1 and CDR2: SGDLS and YYNGEE. This CDR3 spans 15 amino acids. Trimming stripped 0 bases from V and 8 bases from J, with 14 bases between. CDR3 sequence (DNA): TGTGCCAGCAGCGTAGGGCAAACCAAGGACGAAAAACTGTTTTTT. Protein sequence: CASSVGQTKDEKLFF.

The chain links TRBV18 to TRBJ2-3; 12 bases are a match to TRBD2. Germline V gene data show CDR1 as KGHSH and CDR2 as LQKENI. V shed 2 bases and J 5 bases; nucleotides not matched to a gene: 5. The CDR3 totals 16 residues. This CDR3 reads CASSPGLAGLGDTQYF. DNA for the CDR3: TGTGCCAGCTCACCAGGACTAGCGGGGTTGGGAGATACGCAGTATTTT.

The genes are TRBV6-4 and TRBJ1-6; D perhaps matches TRBD1 (5 bases). Deletions cut 2 bases from V and 7 bases from J, with 15 bases between. The germline V gene has CDR1 MRHNA and CDR2 SNTAGT. The CDR3 sequence is 16 residues long. CDR3 sequence (DNA): TGTGCCAGCAGTGACAGGGAGGGGTCAGCGAATTCACCCCTCCACTTT. Translating it yields CASSDREGSANSPLHF.

This sequence joins TRBV7-9 and TRBJ1-1, with 8 bases lining up with TRBD1. J was trimmed by 4 bases and V by 1 base; bases with no gene match: 5. The CDR3 loop spans 15 amino acids. Germline V lookup: CDR1 SEHNR, CDR2 FQNEAQ (reference sequence). CDR3 nucleotides: TGTGCCAGCAGCTTAGGATATCAGGGGGCCACTGAAGCTTTCTTT. Translating it yields CASSLGYQGATEAFF. Variable domain in full (rest from reference TRBV7-9 and TRBJ1-1): DTGVSQNPRHKITKRGQNVTFRCDPISEHNRLYWYRQTLGQGPEFLTYFQNEAQLEKSRLLSDRFSAERPKGSFSTLEIQRTEQGDSAMYLCASSLGYQGATEAFFGQGTRLTVV.

CDR3 sequence (DNA): TGCGCCAGCAGCATCGGGACAGGGGCCTACGAGCAGTACTTC. It yields the protein CASSIGTGAYEQYF. The chain combines TRBV5-1 with TRBJ2-7; 10 nucleotides match TRBD1. From germline, CDR1 is SGHRS and CDR2 YFSETQ. The CDR3 is made up of 14 amino acids. Trimming cost V 4 bases and J 2 bases; bases outside gene matches: 3.

This chain links TRBV7-9 with TRBJ2-1; D gene uncertain. Germline V gives CDR1 SEHNR, CDR2 FQNEAQ (reference sequence). Trimming took off 5 bases at V and 5 bases at J, with 16 bases between the two ends. This CDR3 contains 15 residues. CDR3 DNA: TGTGCCAGCAGCCTAAATCTGAGACTCAACAATGAGCAGTTCTTC. Residues: CASSLNLRLNNEQFF.

CDR3 sequence: CATSRRDRAGAGANVLTF. In DNA, the CDR3 is TGTGCCACTTCGCGTAGAGACAGGGCTGGTGCTGGGGCCAACGTCCTGACTTTC. The chain combines TRBV19 with TRBJ2-6; 7 positions match TRBD1. This CDR3 comprises 18 residues. CDR1 LNHDA and CDR2 SQIVND come from the germline V gene (reference sequence). J was trimmed by 2 bases and V by 10 bases; bases with no gene match: 17.